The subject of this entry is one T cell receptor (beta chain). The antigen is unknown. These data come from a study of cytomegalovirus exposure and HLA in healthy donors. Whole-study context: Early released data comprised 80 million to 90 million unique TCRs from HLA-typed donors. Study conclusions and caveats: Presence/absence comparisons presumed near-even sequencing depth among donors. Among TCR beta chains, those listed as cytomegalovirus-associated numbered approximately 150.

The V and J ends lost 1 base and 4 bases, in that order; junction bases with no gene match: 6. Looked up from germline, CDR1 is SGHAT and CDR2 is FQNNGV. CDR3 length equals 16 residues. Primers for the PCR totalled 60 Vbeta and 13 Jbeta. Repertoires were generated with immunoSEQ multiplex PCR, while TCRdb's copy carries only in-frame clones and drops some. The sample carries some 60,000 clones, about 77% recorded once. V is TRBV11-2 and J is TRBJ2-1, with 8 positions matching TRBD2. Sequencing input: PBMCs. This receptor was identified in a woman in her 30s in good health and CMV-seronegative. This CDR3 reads CASSLVSSGLYNEQFF. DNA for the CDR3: TGTGCCAGCAGCTTAGTGTCTAGCGGGTTGTACAATGAGCAGTTCTTC.